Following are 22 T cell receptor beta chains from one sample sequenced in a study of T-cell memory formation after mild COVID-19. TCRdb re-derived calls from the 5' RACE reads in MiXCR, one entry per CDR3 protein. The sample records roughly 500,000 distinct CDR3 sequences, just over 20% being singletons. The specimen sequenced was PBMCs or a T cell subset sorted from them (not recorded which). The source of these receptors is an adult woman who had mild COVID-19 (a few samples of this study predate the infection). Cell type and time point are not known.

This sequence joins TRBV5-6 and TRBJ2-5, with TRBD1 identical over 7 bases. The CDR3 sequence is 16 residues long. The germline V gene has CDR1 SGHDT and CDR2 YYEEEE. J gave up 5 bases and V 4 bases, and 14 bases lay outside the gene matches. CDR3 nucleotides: TGTGCCAGCAGCCCTAAGGGGGCCCCTTTGCGCGAGACCCAGTACTTC. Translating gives CASSPKGAPLRETQYF.

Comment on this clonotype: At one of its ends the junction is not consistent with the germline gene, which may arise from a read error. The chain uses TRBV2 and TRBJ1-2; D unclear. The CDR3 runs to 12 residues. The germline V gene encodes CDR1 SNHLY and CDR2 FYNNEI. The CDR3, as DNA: TGTGCCAGCAGTGGGGCAGCTTATGGCTACACATTC. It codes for CASSGAAYGYTF.

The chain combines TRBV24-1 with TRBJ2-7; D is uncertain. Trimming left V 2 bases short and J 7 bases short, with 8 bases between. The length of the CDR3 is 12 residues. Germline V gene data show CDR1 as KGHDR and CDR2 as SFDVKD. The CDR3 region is CATSDSGLEQYF. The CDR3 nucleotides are TGTGCCACCAGTGATTCCGGGTTGGAGCAGTACTTC.

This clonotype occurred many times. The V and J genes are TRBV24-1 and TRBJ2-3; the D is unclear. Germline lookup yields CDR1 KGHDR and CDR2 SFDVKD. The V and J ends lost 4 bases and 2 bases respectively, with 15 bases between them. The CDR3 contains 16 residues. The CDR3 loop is CATSDPRSGDTDTQYF. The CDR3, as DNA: TGTGCCACCAGTGACCCTCGGTCAGGCGACACAGATACGCAGTATTTT.

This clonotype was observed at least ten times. The CDR3 protein is CSARGPGELFF. CDR3 DNA: TGCAGTGCTAGGGGCCCCGGGGAGCTGTTTTTT. The V and J genes are TRBV20-1 and TRBJ2-2, with unresolved D. Trimming pared 3 bases from V and 6 bases from J, leaving 5 bases between. This CDR3 comprises 11 residues. CDR1 is DFQATT and CDR2 is SNEGSKA in the germline V gene (reference sequence).

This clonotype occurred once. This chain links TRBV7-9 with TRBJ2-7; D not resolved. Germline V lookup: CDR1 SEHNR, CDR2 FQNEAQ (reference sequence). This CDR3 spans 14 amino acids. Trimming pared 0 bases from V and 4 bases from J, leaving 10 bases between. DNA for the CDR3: TGTGCCAGCAGCTTAGCGGCAATGTGGTACGAGCAGTACTTC. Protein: CASSLAAMWYEQYF. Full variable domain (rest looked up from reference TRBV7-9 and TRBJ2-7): DTGVSQNPRHKITKRGQNVTFRCDPISEHNRLYWYRQTLGQGPEFLTYFQNEAQLEKSRLLSDRFSAERPKGSFSTLEIQRTEQGDSAMYLCASSLAAMWYEQYFGPGTRLTVT.

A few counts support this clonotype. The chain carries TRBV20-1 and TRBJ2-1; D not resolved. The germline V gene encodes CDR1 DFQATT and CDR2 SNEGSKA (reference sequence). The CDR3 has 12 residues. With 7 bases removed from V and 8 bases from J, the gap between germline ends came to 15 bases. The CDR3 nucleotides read TGCAGTGTTACGACCCGAACGCATGAGCAGTTCTTC. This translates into CSVTTRTHEQFF.

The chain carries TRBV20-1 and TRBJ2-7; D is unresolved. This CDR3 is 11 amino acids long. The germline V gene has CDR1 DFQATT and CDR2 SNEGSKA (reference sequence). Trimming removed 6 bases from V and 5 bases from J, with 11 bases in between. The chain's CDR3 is CSASGTNEQYF. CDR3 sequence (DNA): TGCAGTGCCAGTGGCACTAACGAGCAGTACTTC.

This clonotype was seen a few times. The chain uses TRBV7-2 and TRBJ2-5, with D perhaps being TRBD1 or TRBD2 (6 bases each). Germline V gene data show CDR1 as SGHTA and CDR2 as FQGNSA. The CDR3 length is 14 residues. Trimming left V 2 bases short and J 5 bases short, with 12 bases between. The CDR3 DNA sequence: TGTGCCAGCAGCTTATGGGGGGCTCCCGAGACCCAGTACTTC. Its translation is CASSLWGAPETQYF.

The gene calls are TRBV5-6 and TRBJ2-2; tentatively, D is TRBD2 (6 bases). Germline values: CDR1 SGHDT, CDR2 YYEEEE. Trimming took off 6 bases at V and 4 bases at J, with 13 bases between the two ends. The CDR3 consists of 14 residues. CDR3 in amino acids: CASTFGGSTGELFF. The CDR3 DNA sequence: TGTGCCAGCACCTTCGGGGGTAGCACCGGGGAGCTGTTTTTT.

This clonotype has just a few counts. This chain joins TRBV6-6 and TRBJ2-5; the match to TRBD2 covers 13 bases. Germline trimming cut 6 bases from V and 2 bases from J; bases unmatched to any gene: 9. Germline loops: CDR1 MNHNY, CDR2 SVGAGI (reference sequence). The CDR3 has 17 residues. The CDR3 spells CASSQGLGLAGQETQYF. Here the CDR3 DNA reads TGTGCCAGCAGCCAGGGGCTGGGACTAGCGGGACAAGAGACCCAGTACTTC.

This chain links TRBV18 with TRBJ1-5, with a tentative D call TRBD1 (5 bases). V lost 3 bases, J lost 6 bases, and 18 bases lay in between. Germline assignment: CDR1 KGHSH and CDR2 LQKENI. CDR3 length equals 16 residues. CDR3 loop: CASSPSGGGTGQPQHF. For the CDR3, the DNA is TGTGCCAGCTCACCTTCCGGCGGGGGGACCGGTCAGCCCCAGCATTTT.

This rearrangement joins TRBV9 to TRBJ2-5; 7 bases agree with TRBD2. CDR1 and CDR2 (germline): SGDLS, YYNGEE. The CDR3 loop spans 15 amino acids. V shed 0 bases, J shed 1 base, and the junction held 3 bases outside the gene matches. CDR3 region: CASSVGVAGQETQYF. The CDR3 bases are TGTGCCAGCAGCGTAGGAGTAGCGGGCCAAGAGACCCAGTACTTC.

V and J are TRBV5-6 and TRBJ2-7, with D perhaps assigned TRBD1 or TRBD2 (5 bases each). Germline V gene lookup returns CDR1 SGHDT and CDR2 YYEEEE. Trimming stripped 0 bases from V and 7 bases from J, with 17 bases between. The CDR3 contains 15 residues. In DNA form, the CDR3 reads TGTGCCAGCAGCTTGGACCTGGGGACGTTCGGGGAGCAGTACTTC. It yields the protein CASSLDLGTFGEQYF.

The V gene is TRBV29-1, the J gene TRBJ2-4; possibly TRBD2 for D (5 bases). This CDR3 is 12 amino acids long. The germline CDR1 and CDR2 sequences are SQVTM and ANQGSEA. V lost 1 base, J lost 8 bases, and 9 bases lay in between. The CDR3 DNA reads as TGCAGCGTTGAAGGCGGGTATGACATTCAGTACTTC. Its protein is CSVEGGYDIQYF.

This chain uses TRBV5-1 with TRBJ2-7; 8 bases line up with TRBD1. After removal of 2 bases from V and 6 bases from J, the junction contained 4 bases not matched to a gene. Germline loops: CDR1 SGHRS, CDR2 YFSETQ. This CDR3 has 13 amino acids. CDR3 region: CASSLDRGTEQYF. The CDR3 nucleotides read TGCGCCAGCAGCTTAGACAGGGGTACCGAGCAGTACTTC. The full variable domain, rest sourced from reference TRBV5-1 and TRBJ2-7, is KAGVTQTPRYLIKTRGQQVTLSCSPISGHRSVSWYQQTPGQGLQFLFEYFSETQRNKGNFPGRFSGRQFSNSRSEMNVSTLELGDSALYLCASSLDRGTEQYFGPGTRLTVT.

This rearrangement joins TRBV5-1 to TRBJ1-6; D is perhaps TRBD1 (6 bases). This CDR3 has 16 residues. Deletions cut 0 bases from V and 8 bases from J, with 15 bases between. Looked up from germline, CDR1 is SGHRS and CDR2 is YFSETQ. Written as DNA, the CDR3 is TGCGCCAGCAGCTTGGGGGGGCAGGTGAGGGATTCACCCCTCCACTTT. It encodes CASSLGGQVRDSPLHF.

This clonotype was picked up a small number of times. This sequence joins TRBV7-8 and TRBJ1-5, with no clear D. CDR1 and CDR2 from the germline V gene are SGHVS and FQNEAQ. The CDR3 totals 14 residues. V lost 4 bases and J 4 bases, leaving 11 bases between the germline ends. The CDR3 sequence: CASSSAGRNQPQHF. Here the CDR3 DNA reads TGTGCCAGCAGCTCAGCTGGACGGAATCAGCCCCAGCATTTT.

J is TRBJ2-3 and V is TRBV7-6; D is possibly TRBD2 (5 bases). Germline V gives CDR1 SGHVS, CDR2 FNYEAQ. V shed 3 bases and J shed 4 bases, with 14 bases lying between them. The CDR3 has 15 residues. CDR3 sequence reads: CASSFPATRADTQYF. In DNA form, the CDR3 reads TGTGCCAGCAGCTTCCCGGCCACGAGGGCAGATACGCAGTATTTT.

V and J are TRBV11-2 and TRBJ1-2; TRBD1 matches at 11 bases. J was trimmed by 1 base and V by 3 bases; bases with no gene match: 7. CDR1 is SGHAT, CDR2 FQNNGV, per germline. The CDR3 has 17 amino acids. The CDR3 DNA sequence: TGTGCCAGCAGCTTGGGGACAGGGGGATTATTTAACTATGGCTACACCTTC. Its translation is CASSLGTGGLFNYGYTF.

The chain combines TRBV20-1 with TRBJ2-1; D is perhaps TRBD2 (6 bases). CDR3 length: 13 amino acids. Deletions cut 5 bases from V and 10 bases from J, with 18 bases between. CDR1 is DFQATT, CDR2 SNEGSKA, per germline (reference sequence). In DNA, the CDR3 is TGCAGTGCTGAAAGCCTCGGGAGTTGGGAGCAGTTCTTC. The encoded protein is CSAESLGSWEQFF.

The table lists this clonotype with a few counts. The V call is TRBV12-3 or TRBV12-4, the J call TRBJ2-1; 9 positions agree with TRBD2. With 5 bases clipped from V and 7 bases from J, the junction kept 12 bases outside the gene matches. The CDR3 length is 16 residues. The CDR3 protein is CASSVGLAGSGNEQFF. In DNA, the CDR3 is TGTGCCAGCAGTGTCGGGCTAGCGGGATCAGGGAATGAGCAGTTCTTC.